This T cell receptor (beta chain) appears in the sequencing data of a study of OX40 agonist ivuxolimab in advanced cancers. For context, the study as a whole: The costimulatory receptor OX40 (CD134) was targeted by ivuxolimab, a fully human IgG2 agonistic monoclonal antibody. Intravenous ivuxolimab was administered to patients every 2 weeks at six dose levels: 0.01, 0.1, 0.3, 1.5, 3 and 10 mg/kg. Of the approximately 54 dose-escalation patients, hepatocellular carcinoma was present in approximately 20, melanoma in approximately 15, renal cell carcinoma in 9 and head and neck cancer in 9. In the dose-escalation cohort, roughly 80% of patients were male, and the mean age was about 55 years, with a range of about 23 to 90. Prior anti-PD-1, anti-PD-L1 or anti-CTLA-4 therapy was permitted, and checkpoint inhibitors had been received by about 37% of dose-escalation patients. Partial responses were achieved by three dose-escalation patients, of whom one had hepatocellular carcinoma and two had cutaneous melanoma. The point of sequencing TCRbeta in the periphery was to test whether ivuxolimab changed TCR sequence diversity and drove clonal T-cell expansion. The paper reports the monotherapy dose-escalation portion (N of about 54 patients) of the phase I ivuxolimab trial.

For sequencing of the TCRbeta CDR3 region, genomic DNA was extracted from the sorted cells. The immunoSEQ Assay was used for sequencing of TCRbeta CDR3 regions. This is the immuneACCESS table as TCRdb keeps it, with only in-frame sequences that have V and J called. A part of the clones is gone; compared with another copy, unresolved V genes explain less than half, and the rest is unexplained. This sample is represented by 46,000 or so clones; roughly 90% of them were singletons. The ten largest clones represent 10% to 15% of the sample. Taken from cysteine to phenylalanine, the CDR3 has 13 residues. Left in the record is the CDR3 DNA by itself, 39 bases read in frame from the first base. V is cut by 5 bases and J by 1 base, and the space between the germline ends is 8 bases. The germline V gene (reference sequence) yields LNHDA for CDR1 and SQIVND for CDR2. Patients with a history of autoimmune disease or receiving systemic immunosuppression were excluded from the trial. In every dose cohort, peripheral blood was drawn for TCR sequencing at baseline, cycle 4 day 1, and cycle 7 day 1. Samples came from an open-label, multicenter, first-in-human phase I dose-escalation trial of ivuxolimab. Adults with locally advanced or metastatic melanoma, renal cell carcinoma, hepatocellular carcinoma or head and neck squamous cell carcinoma were enrolled in the trial. CD4+ and CD8+ T cells were sorted separately from peripheral blood before TCR sequencing.

A note on this clone: Its target antigen remains unknown. No base quality information exists; no much larger clone differs at one position.

Findings and caveats that apply to the study as a whole: At doses of 0.1 to 3.0 mg/kg, clonal expansion of both CD4+ and CD8+ T cells in blood was seen between baseline and week 6. After ivuxolimab, more expanded clones were found on average in CD8+ T cells than in CD4+ T cells. The antigen specificity of the clonally expanded peripheral T cells was not determined. Low levels of normalized T-cell clonal expansion were also seen in some nonresponding patients. In partial responders in the 0.1-3.0 mg/kg groups, normalized peripheral clonal expansion was found to be among the lowest, especially among CD8+ T cells.

This TCR was recovered from an adult with an advanced solid tumor such as melanoma, head and neck, liver or kidney cancer. The rearrangement combines TRBV19 with TRBJ1-1, with TRBD1 tentatively as D gene (5 bases match). Sequenced here: CD4+ or CD8+ T cells sorted from blood, sampled in a trial of the OX40 agonist ivuxolimab. The DNA sequence is TGTGCCAGTAGTTCGGGACGGAACACTGAAGCTTTCTTT. Its amino acids are CASSSGRNTEAFF.